This TCR beta chain stems from a study of radiotherapy plus CTLA-4 blockade in lung cancer. About the research overall: Disease control reached over 30%, with objective responses in about 19%.

With respect to this clone: As yet, its antigen is unknown.

Germline CDR1 is SGHAT and CDR2 is FQNNGV. Trimming cost V 5 bases and J 2 bases; bases outside gene matches: 3. The CDR3 is made up of 14 amino acids. Receiving focal radiation plus CTLA-4 blockade with ipilimumab were patients who had chemo-refractory metastatic non-small-cell lung cancer. TCRdb's copy holds only in-frame clones and misses some; the assay was immunoSEQ multiplex PCR. In the table there are roughly 110,000 clones, over 75% of which are singletons. Findings and limits, study-wide: How blood T cell clones changed early, along with interferon-beta, reportedly forecast response best.

The chain carries TRBV11-2 and TRBJ2-7; 10 bases fit TRBD1. The sequence was collected from a human donor with non-small cell lung cancer that progressed on radiotherapy plus ipilimumab. Some clones in this sample may be carry-over from other donors' samples. The source material was peripheral blood, sampled from a patient treated with radiotherapy plus ipilimumab. CDR3 sequence (DNA): TGTGCCAGCAGCATTGACAGGGGGCCCTACGAGCAGTACTTC. It translates to CASSIDRGPYEQYF.